The 8 T cell receptor beta chains below come from one sample, sequenced in a study of T cells in Graves' hyperthyroidism and ophthalmopathy. The investigators amplified TCR beta CDR3 regions from RNA transcripts. During a first-round RT-PCR of the TCR CDR3, the HTBI primer set was used. MiXCR, applied by TCRdb to the multiplex PCR reads, yields one record per CDR3 protein. This table has hundreds of thousands of distinct CDR3 sequences, roughly a fifth appearing once. Sequencing input: blood. These receptors were collected from a man in his forties or fifties with Graves' ophthalmopathy.

This clonotype has ten or more counts. V usage is TRBV11-2 and J usage is TRBJ2-1; 9 positions match TRBD1. This CDR3 is built from 19 residues. Germline V CDR1 and CDR2: SGHAT, FQNNGV. V shed 4 bases and J 4 bases; nucleotides not matched to a gene: 17. The CDR3 is CASSSTSPGETGGYNEQFF. DNA of the CDR3: TGTGCCAGCAGCTCCACTTCCCCTGGAGAGACAGGGGGTTACAATGAGCAGTTCTTC.

This clonotype turned up a few times. This chain joins TRBV7-8 and TRBJ2-2, with D maybe TRBD2 (6 bases). This CDR3 has 15 amino acids. V was shortened by 5 bases and J by 5 bases, with 15 bases between the two germline ends. Germline CDR1 reads SGHVS; CDR2 reads FQNEAQ. The CDR3: CASSPGNGGTGELFF. CDR3 sequence (DNA): TGTGCCAGCAGCCCCGGGAACGGGGGAACCGGGGAGCTGTTTTTT.

This clonotype appeared many times. The chain links TRBV13 to TRBJ2-3; D could derive from TRBD1 or TRBD2 (5 bases each). Germline assignment: CDR1 PRHDT and CDR2 FYEKMQ (reference sequence). V dropped 5 bases and J dropped 8 bases, with 14 bases sitting between them. This CDR3 comprises 13 residues. The CDR3 loop reads CASSLGTPSTQYF. CDR3 coding DNA: TGTGCCAGCAGCCTCGGGACCCCCTCTACGCAGTATTTT. Full variable domain (outside the CDR3, taken from reference TRBV13 and TRBJ2-3): AAGVIQSPRHLIKEKRETATLKCYPIPRHDTVYWYQQGPGQDPQFLISFYEKMQSDKGSIPDRFSAQQFSDYHSELNMSSLELGDSALYFCASSLGTPSTQYFGPGTRLTVL.

The chain recombines TRBV24-1 with TRBJ2-2, with 9 bases fitting TRBD1. The CDR3 consists of 15 residues. The germline V gene encodes CDR1 KGHDR and CDR2 SFDVKD. The junction had 7 bases not matched to a gene; V was cut back by 7 bases and J by 5 bases. CDR3 coding DNA: TGTGCCACCAGCGCCGGGACAGGGCGTACCGGGGAGCTGTTTTTT. This sequence encodes CATSAGTGRTGELFF.

This rearrangement joins TRBV28 to TRBJ1-6; TRBD1 agrees at 8 bases. V was pared by 6 bases and J by 6 bases, with 10 bases of the junction left unmatched. The CDR3 totals 16 residues. CDR1 is MDHEN and CDR2 is SYDVKM in the germline V gene. The CDR3 spells CASRPLTGVGNSPLHF. CDR3 nucleotides: TGTGCCAGCAGACCACTGACAGGGGTGGGTAATTCACCCCTCCACTTT.

Many counts were recorded for this clonotype. The J gene is TRBJ2-1, the V gene TRBV9, with D perhaps assigned TRBD1 or TRBD2 (5 bases each). CDR1 and CDR2 (germline): SGDLS, YYNGEE. The length of the CDR3 is 14 residues. V lost 4 bases, J lost 5 bases, and 13 bases lay in between. The CDR3 spells CASSPGTPHNEQFF. The CDR3 DNA is TGTGCCAGCAGCCCCGGGACGCCCCACAATGAGCAGTTCTTC.

Many counts were recorded for this clonotype. This rearrangement joins TRBV11-1 to TRBJ1-1; D is unclear. The ends were cut back, 5 bases at V and 1 base at J, with 14 bases in the middle. The CDR3 loop spans 15 amino acids. CDR1 and CDR2 (germline): SGHAT, FQDESV (reference sequence). DNA of the CDR3: TGTGCCAGCAGCCCAGTGGGCTTTAGGAACACTGAAGCTTTCTTT. Encoded protein: CASSPVGFRNTEAFF. The full variable domain, completed using reference TRBV11-1 and TRBJ1-1, is EAEVAQSPRYKITEKSQAVAFWCDPISGHATLYWYRQILGQGPELLVQFQDESVVDDSQLPKDRFSAERLKGVDSTLKIQPAELGDSAMYLCASSPVGFRNTEAFFGQGTRLTVV.

The table lists this clonotype with a few counts. The V and J genes are TRBV3-1 and TRBJ2-3, with a weak D call TRBD2 (5 bases). Germline V lookup: CDR1 LGHDT, CDR2 YNNKEL (reference sequence). Trimming pared 5 bases from V and 4 bases from J, leaving 22 bases between. There are 17 residues in the CDR3. CDR3 residues: CASSSVGTALEADTQYF. The CDR3 DNA sequence: TGTGCCAGCAGCTCCGTGGGTACAGCACTAGAGGCAGATACGCAGTATTTT.